This T cell receptor beta chain was documented in a study of low-dose radiotherapy and immunotherapy resistance in tumors. Study information: Treatment of Cohort 1 consisted of 0.5 Gy per fraction every 2 weeks, adding up to 6.5 Gy.

cDNA synthesis used a TRAV/TRBV-specific primer set for both chains. For amplifying TCRs, the PCR ran for about 20 cycles with Phusion, which was used together with a constant-region primer and the adapter on the V primers. Amplification of the isolated mRNA used in vitro transcription. A single record per CDR3 protein comes from TCRdb applying MiXCR to the reads. Altogether about 97,000 distinct CDR3 sequences are present, around 21% being singletons, with the ten largest covering over 4%. Documented time point: after trial treatment. Treatment of the sample: LDRT plus nivolumab, ipilimumab, low-dose cyclophosphamide and aspirin (RACIN trial). The source of this sequence is a male donor with prostate cancer. This material consisted of PBMCs, taken after low-dose radiotherapy plus immunotherapy.

The CDR3: CASSRGSSYNEQFF. The DNA of the CDR3 is TGTGCCAGCAGCCGGGGGAGCTCCTACAATGAGCAGTTCTTC. This sequence joins TRBV3-1 and TRBJ2-1, with D tentatively TRBD1 or TRBD2 (5 bases each). Trimming shortened V by 4 bases and J by 0 bases, and 7 bases separated the two germline ends. The V gene's germline CDR1 is LGHDT and CDR2 YNNKEL (reference sequence). CDR3 size: 14 residues.